This TCR beta chain emerged from a study of a mutant IDH1 vaccine in newly diagnosed glioma. The overall study: Either 4-6 weeks after radiotherapy alone or alongside temozolomide, vaccination was begun. Study conclusions and caveats: The authors found pseudoprogression apparently unrelated to changes in top peripheral T cell clonotypes.

The time point denotes: week 23, last vaccination. Topical imiquimod accompanied each vaccine dose, which consisted of 300 ug of mutant IDH1 20-mer peptide. This clone showed up just a few times. The antigen remains unidentified. Produced via immunoSEQ multiplex PCR; TCRdb's table is partial and in-frame only. The sample records 20,000 to 25,000 clones, approximately 78% being singletons. This CDR3 is 15 amino acids long. Trimming cost V 4 bases and J 0 bases; bases outside gene matches: 1. From germline, CDR1 is SGHNT and CDR2 YYREEE (reference sequence). Sequenced here: PBMCs, sampled from a glioma patient whose treatment included an IDH1 peptide vaccine. The sequence was collected from a man aged 25 to 45 with glioma. The V and J genes are TRBV5-4 and TRBJ2-2; 9 bases match TRBD1. Here the CDR3 DNA reads TGTGCCAGCAGCCGACAGGGGGCGAACACCGGGGAGCTGTTTTTT. The encoded protein is CASSRQGANTGELFF.